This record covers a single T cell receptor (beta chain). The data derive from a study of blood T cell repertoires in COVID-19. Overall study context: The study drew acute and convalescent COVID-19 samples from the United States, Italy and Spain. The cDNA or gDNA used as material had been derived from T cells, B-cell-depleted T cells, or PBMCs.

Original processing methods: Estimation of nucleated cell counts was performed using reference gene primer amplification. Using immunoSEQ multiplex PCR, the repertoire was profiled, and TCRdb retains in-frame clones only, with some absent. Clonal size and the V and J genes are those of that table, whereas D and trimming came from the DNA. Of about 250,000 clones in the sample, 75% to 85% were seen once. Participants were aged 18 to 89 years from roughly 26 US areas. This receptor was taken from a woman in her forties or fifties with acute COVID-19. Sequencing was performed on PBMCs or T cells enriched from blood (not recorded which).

The CDR3 spells CASGDRPTDTQYF. For the CDR3, the DNA is TGTGCCAGTGGGGACAGGCCCACAGATACGCAGTATTTT. The J gene is TRBJ2-3, the V gene TRBV19; 8 bases match TRBD1. J lost 2 bases, V lost 8 bases, and 3 bases had no gene match. Germline CDR1 reads LNHDA; CDR2 reads SQIVND (reference sequence). The CDR3 is made up of 13 amino acids.